The present TCR beta chain was sequenced within a study of cytomegalovirus exposure and HLA in healthy donors. As for the study in general: The early release's HLA-typed donors yielded tens of millions of unique TCRs.

Notes on this clone: Its antigen remains unidentified.

Study-wide points: A later analysis linked a missense DCLRE1C variant to TCR beta V- and J-gene trimming. Analysis performed later found more than 15,000 TCR beta sequences associated with HLA alleles at 0.05 false discovery rate.

Use of 60 Vbeta and 13 Jbeta primers characterized the PCR. Libraries were prepared by immunoSEQ multiplex PCR; TCRdb keeps only in-frame clonotypes and omits some of them. The sample records roughly 52,000 clones, 75% to 85% being singletons. In germline, CDR1 is SGHDN, CDR2 FVKESK. Trimming stripped 4 bases from V and 5 bases from J, with 15 bases between. There are 14 residues in the CDR3. The sequence was collected from a female donor in good health and CMV-seronegative. This chain connects TRBV14 to TRBJ2-7; the D gene is possibly TRBD2 (6 bases). The sample was PBMCs. The CDR3 nucleotides are TGTGCCAGCAGCCTCGACGGGGGTTGGGACGAGCAGTACTTC. It translates to CASSLDGGWDEQYF.